The following is a T cell receptor (beta chain) sequence with its context. Antigen specificity is unknown. Researchers built TCR beta libraries using quantitative 5'-RACE with molecular barcodes. Using its own MiXCR run on the 5' RACE reads, TCRdb lists one record per CDR3 protein. The data hold fewer than 400,000 distinct CDR3 sequences, with approximately 20% observed a single time. The entry originates in a study of CD8 T cells in ankylosing spondylitis. Study findings and constraints: A motif in TCR beta, a set of roughly eight highly homologous variants, appeared characteristic of ankylosing spondylitis blood. Matched ankylosing spondylitis synovial fluid reportedly contained a significantly enriched population of disease-linked clones.

This receptor was obtained from a male donor with ankylosing spondylitis. Sequencing was carried out using blood, either unsorted or a sorted T cell fraction (not recorded which).

CDR3 DNA sequence: TGCGCCAGCAGCCCGTCCAGGGGACGCTCCTACAATGAGCAGTTCTTC. It specifies CASSPSRGRSYNEQFF. The V call is TRBV5-1, the J call TRBJ2-1; weak D call: TRBD1 (6 bases). The CDR3 has 16 residues. The germline gives CDR1 SGHRS, CDR2 YFSETQ. Between the trimmed V and J ends, which lost 4 bases and 0 bases, there was a span of 14 bases.